The rows below give T cell receptor beta chains drawn from one sample of a study of T cells in Graves' hyperthyroidism and ophthalmopathy. TCRdb reprocessed the multiplex PCR reads with MiXCR, giving one entry per CDR3 protein. The sample contains about 160,000 distinct CDR3 sequences, just under 9.5% of which appear only once. Sequenced material: blood. Receptor source: a woman aged 18-35 years with Graves' hyperthyroidism that later progressed to Graves' ophthalmopathy. Both conserved end residues are part of each CDR3. The order of the fields is clone size, J gene, D gene, V gene, CDR3 DNA, CDR3 protein. D genes are given only for firm matches. For some rows the clone size is stated as once, few or many, or as a class when expanded; others skip it.

clone size: many
J gene: TRBJ1-2
D gene: .
V gene: TRBV2
CDR3 DNA: TGTGCCAGCTCAGATAACTATGGCTACACCTTC
CDR3 protein: CASSDNYGYTF

clone size: .
J gene: TRBJ2-3
D gene: .
V gene: TRBV30
CDR3 DNA: TGTGCCTGGAGTGTACAAGGAGACAGCACAGATACGCAGTATTTT
CDR3 protein: CAWSVQGDSTDTQYF

clone size: .
J gene: TRBJ2-7
D gene: .
V gene: TRBV20-1
CDR3 DNA: TGCAGTGCTAGAGACCGGACGCGAGATAGCGGTCATCCCTACGAGCAGTACTTC
CDR3 protein: CSARDRTRDSGHPYEQYF

clone size: many
J gene: TRBJ2-3
D gene: TRBD2
V gene: TRBV7-2
CDR3 DNA: TGTGCCAGCAGCTTATGGGGGGGGGGGGAAAATACGCAGTATTTT
CDR3 protein: CASSLWGGGENTQYF

clone size: .
J gene: TRBJ2-2
D gene: .
V gene: TRBV5-1
CDR3 DNA: TGCGCCAGCAGAACGGACGCCAGAAACACCGGGGAGCTGTTTTTT
CDR3 protein: CASRTDARNTGELFF

clone size: many
J gene: TRBJ2-1
D gene: .
V gene: TRBV16
CDR3 DNA: TGTGCCAGCAGCCAATTCGATGTAATTTCCTACAATGAGCAGTTCTTC
CDR3 protein: CASSQFDVISYNEQFF

clone size: .
J gene: TRBJ1-5
D gene: .
V gene: TRBV30
CDR3 DNA: TGTGCCTGGAGTTCAGGGTACAATCAGCCCCAGCATTTT
CDR3 protein: CAWSSGYNQPQHF

clone size: many
J gene: TRBJ1-1
D gene: .
V gene: TRBV28
CDR3 DNA: TGTGCCAGCAGTCCCGATAGCGGGGGGGTAGAAGCTTTCTTT
CDR3 protein: CASSPDSGGVEAFF

clone size: many
J gene: TRBJ1-5
D gene: .
V gene: TRBV19
CDR3 DNA: TGTGCCAGTGTGAGCCGGGGATCGGGCAATCAGCCCCAGCATTTT
CDR3 protein: CASVSRGSGNQPQHF

clone size: .
J gene: TRBJ2-2
D gene: TRBD1
V gene: TRBV4-1
CDR3 DNA: TGCGCCAGCAGCCAAGAACTGGGACAGGGCCCCACCGGGGAGCTGTTTTTT
CDR3 protein: CASSQELGQGPTGELFF

clone size: many
J gene: TRBJ1-6
D gene: TRBD1
V gene: TRBV6-1
CDR3 DNA: TGTGCCAGCAGCCGACAGGGAGGAAGGGGGTCACCCCTCCACTTT
CDR3 protein: CASSRQGGRGSPLHF

clone size: many
J gene: TRBJ2-5
D gene: TRBD2
V gene: TRBV11-3
CDR3 DNA: TGTGCCAGCAGCTTAAACGGGAGGGGGGAGACCCAGTACTTC
CDR3 protein: CASSLNGRGETQYF

clone size: many
J gene: TRBJ2-2
D gene: .
V gene: TRBV19
CDR3 DNA: TGTGCCAGTAGTATGGGGCCGGGACGTAACACCGGGGAGCTGTTTTTT
CDR3 protein: CASSMGPGRNTGELFF

clone size: many
J gene: TRBJ2-7
D gene: .
V gene: TRBV20-1
CDR3 DNA: TGCAGTGCTTCGGTAAAGGGTTTAACTCTCTACGAGCAGTACTTC
CDR3 protein: CSASVKGLTLYEQYF

clone size: many
J gene: TRBJ2-5
D gene: .
V gene: TRBV12-3/TRBV12-4
CDR3 DNA: TGTGCCAGCAGTCCAGACAGCAGGGGGACCCAGTACTTC
CDR3 protein: CASSPDSRGTQYF

clone size: many
J gene: TRBJ2-7
D gene: .
V gene: TRBV15
CDR3 DNA: TGTGCCACCAGCAGAGATTCTCCGCGATCGAACGGGCAGTACTTC
CDR3 protein: CATSRDSPRSNGQYF

clone size: .
J gene: TRBJ1-6
D gene: .
V gene: TRBV20-1
CDR3 DNA: TGCAGTGCTAGAGAATCCGACAGGCAGAATCCACCCCTCCACTTT
CDR3 protein: CSARESDRQNPPLHF

clone size: many
J gene: TRBJ1-2
D gene: .
V gene: TRBV12-3/TRBV12-4
CDR3 DNA: TGTGCCAGCAGTTTGAAGGCTGGCTACACCTTC
CDR3 protein: CASSLKAGYTF

clone size: many
J gene: TRBJ1-2
D gene: .
V gene: TRBV5-1
CDR3 DNA: TGCGCCAGCAGCTTGGCCGGGACGATTAACTATGGCTACACCTTC
CDR3 protein: CASSLAGTINYGYTF

clone size: many
J gene: TRBJ1-1
D gene: TRBD1
V gene: TRBV20-1
CDR3 DNA: TGCAGTGCTAGGAGACAGGGGTTGGGGCCCACTGAAGCTTTCTTT
CDR3 protein: CSARRQGLGPTEAFF

clone size: many
J gene: TRBJ2-5
D gene: TRBD2
V gene: TRBV20-1
CDR3 DNA: TGCAGTGCCCGCTCGCGGGAGGGCCTCGAGACCCAGTACTTC
CDR3 protein: CSARSREGLETQYF

clone size: many
J gene: TRBJ1-4
D gene: .
V gene: TRBV6-2/TRBV6-3
CDR3 DNA: TGTGCCAGCAGTTACGTGGGGAGCGGAGAAAAACTGTTTTTT
CDR3 protein: CASSYVGSGEKLFF

clone size: .
J gene: TRBJ1-2
D gene: .
V gene: TRBV9
CDR3 DNA: TGTGCCAGCAGCGCTAGCTATGGCTACACCTTC
CDR3 protein: CASSASYGYTF

clone size: many
J gene: TRBJ2-7
D gene: .
V gene: TRBV29-1
CDR3 DNA: TGCAGCGTTGAAGAGGGACGGAACCCCAGCTACGAGCAGTACTTC
CDR3 protein: CSVEEGRNPSYEQYF

clone size: many
J gene: TRBJ1-5
D gene: .
V gene: TRBV20-1
CDR3 DNA: TGCAGTGCCTCGATTTATAGCAATCAGCCCCAGCATTTT
CDR3 protein: CSASIYSNQPQHF

clone size: many
J gene: TRBJ1-5
D gene: .
V gene: TRBV10-3
CDR3 DNA: TGTGCCATCGGGGGATCGGACAATCAGCCCCAGCATTTT
CDR3 protein: CAIGGSDNQPQHF

clone size: many
J gene: TRBJ1-1
D gene: .
V gene: TRBV14
CDR3 DNA: TGTGCCAGCAGCCAGGGGATGTTTGAAGCTTTCTTT
CDR3 protein: CASSQGMFEAFF

clone size: many
J gene: TRBJ2-6
D gene: TRBD2
V gene: TRBV20-1
CDR3 DNA: TGCAGTGCCGTGCCGGGAGGTGGGGCCAACGTCCTGACTTTC
CDR3 protein: CSAVPGGGANVLTF

clone size: few
J gene: TRBJ1-2
D gene: TRBD1
V gene: TRBV29-1
CDR3 DNA: TGCAGCGTTAGAAGACAGGGGTGGAACACCTTC
CDR3 protein: CSVRRQGWNTF

clone size: many
J gene: TRBJ1-5
D gene: .
V gene: TRBV7-8
CDR3 DNA: TGTGCCAGCAGCTTAGAAGCCCTCCATGGGCAGCAGCCCCAGCATTTT
CDR3 protein: CASSLEALHGQQPQHF

clone size: many
J gene: TRBJ1-1
D gene: .
V gene: TRBV5-8
CDR3 DNA: TGTGCCAGCAGCTTGGATATCATGAACACTGAAGCTTTCTTT
CDR3 protein: CASSLDIMNTEAFF

clone size: few
J gene: TRBJ2-7
D gene: .
V gene: TRBV5-6
CDR3 DNA: TGTGCCAGCAGCCTCGGGGCCAAGAGCTCCTACGAGCAGTACTTC
CDR3 protein: CASSLGAKSSYEQYF

clone size: many
J gene: TRBJ2-7
D gene: .
V gene: TRBV6-1
CDR3 DNA: TGTGCCAGCAGCTCCCACCGCTCCCGGACCTCCTACGAGCAGTACTTC
CDR3 protein: CASSSHRSRTSYEQYF

clone size: many
J gene: TRBJ1-2
D gene: .
V gene: TRBV9
CDR3 DNA: TGTGCCAGCAGCGTAGAAGAACAGCGCTATGGCTACACCTTC
CDR3 protein: CASSVEEQRYGYTF

clone size: many
J gene: TRBJ2-1
D gene: .
V gene: TRBV7-2
CDR3 DNA: TGTGCCAGCAGCTACTCTTTCTCGAGGAACAATGAGCAGTTCTTC
CDR3 protein: CASSYSFSRNNEQFF

clone size: many
J gene: TRBJ2-7
D gene: .
V gene: TRBV2
CDR3 DNA: TGTGCCAGCAGTGGGAATACGGGTTACGAGCAGTACTTC
CDR3 protein: CASSGNTGYEQYF

clone size: few
J gene: TRBJ2-5
D gene: TRBD2
V gene: TRBV30
CDR3 DNA: TGTGCCTGGAGCAGAGTAGCGGGAGATGAGACCCAGTACTTC
CDR3 protein: CAWSRVAGDETQYF

clone size: few
J gene: TRBJ1-6
D gene: .
V gene: TRBV29-1
CDR3 DNA: TGCAGCGTTGTGGTAGGGGGTAATTCACCCCTCCACTTT
CDR3 protein: CSVVVGGNSPLHF

clone size: few
J gene: TRBJ2-1
D gene: TRBD1
V gene: TRBV4-2
CDR3 DNA: TGTGCCAGCAGCCGAAGGGACAGGGAAGGCGGCAATGAGCAGTTCTTC
CDR3 protein: CASSRRDREGGNEQFF